This entry describes one T cell receptor beta chain. Its target is not known. This entry comes from a study of T cell responses to AZD1222 COVID-19 vaccine. General observations from the study: Spike-wide vaccine-associated CD4 TCRs dominated at 160-218 and 743-854.

The CDR3 is made up of 14 amino acids. Trimming shortened V by 4 bases and J by 2 bases, and 12 bases separated the two germline ends. Germline values: CDR1 SGHRS, CDR2 YFSETQ. Clones were read by immunoSEQ multiplex PCR, and TCRdb kept only the in-frame ones, dropping some. Of 89,000 or so clones listed, approximately 89% were seen once; the top ten hold 15% to 20%. V is TRBV5-1 and J is TRBJ1-2, with a possible D match to TRBD1 (6 bases). This receptor was obtained from an adult in good health. Material: peripheral blood, obtained on day 0 of AZD1222 vaccination. This CDR3 reads CASSAGHLNYGYTF. The CDR3 DNA is TGCGCCAGCAGCGCGGGACACTTAAACTATGGCTACACCTTC.